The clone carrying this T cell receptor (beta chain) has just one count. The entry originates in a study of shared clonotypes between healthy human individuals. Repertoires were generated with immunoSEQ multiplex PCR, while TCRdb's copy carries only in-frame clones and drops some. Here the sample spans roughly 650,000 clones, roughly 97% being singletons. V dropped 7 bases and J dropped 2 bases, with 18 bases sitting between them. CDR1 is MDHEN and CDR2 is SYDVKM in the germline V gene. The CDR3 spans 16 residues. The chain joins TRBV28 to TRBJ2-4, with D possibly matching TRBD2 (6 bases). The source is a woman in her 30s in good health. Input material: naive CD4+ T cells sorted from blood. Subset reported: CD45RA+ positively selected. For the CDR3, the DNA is TGTGCCAGCACTCCCCCGGGGGTTTGGCCCAAAAACATTCAGTACTTC. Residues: CASTPPGVWPKNIQYF.